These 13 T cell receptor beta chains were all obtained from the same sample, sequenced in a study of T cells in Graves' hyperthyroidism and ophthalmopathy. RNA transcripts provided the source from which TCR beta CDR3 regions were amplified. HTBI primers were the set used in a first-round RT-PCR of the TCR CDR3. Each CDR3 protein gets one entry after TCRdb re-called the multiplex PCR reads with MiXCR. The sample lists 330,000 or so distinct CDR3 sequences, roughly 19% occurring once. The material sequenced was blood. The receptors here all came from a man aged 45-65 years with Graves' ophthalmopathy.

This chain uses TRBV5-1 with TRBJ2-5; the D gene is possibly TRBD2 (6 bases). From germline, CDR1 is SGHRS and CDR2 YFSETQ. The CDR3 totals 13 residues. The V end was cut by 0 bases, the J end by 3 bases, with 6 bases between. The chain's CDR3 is CASSLASEETQYF. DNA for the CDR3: TGCGCCAGCAGCTTGGCTAGCGAAGAGACCCAGTACTTC.

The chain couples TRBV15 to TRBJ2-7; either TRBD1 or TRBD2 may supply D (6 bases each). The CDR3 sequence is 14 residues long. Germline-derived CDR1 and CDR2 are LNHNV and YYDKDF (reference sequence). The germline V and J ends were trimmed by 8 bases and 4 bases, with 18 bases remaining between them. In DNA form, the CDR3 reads TGTGCCACCTCGGACACAGGAGGGGGGTACGAGCAGTACTTC. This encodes CATSDTGGGYEQYF.

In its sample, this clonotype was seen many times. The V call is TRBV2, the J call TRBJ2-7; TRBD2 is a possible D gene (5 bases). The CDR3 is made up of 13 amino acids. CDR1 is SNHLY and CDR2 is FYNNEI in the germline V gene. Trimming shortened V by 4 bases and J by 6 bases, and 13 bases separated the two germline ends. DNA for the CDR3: TGTGCCAGCAGTGGACGGACTGCGTCCGAGCAGTACTTC. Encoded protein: CASSGRTASEQYF.

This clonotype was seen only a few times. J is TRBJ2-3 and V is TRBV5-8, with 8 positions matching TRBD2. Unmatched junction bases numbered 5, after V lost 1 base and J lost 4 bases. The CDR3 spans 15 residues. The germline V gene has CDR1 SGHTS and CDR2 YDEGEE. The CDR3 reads CASSLLGTSSDTQYF. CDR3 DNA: TGTGCCAGCAGCTTGTTGGGGACTAGTTCAGATACGCAGTATTTT.

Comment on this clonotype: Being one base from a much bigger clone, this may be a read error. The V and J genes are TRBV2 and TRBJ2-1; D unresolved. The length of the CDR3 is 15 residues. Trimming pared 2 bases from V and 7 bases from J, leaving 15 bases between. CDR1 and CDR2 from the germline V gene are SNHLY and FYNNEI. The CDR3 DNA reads TGTGCCAGCAGTGAAAGGCTAGATTGGGGAAATGAGCAGTTCTTC. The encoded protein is CASSERLDWGNEQFF. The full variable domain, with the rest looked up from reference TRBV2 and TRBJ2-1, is EPEVTQTPSHQVTQMGQEVILRCVPISNHLYFYWYRQILGQKVEFLVSFYNNEISEKSEIFDDQFSVERPDGSNFTLKIRSTKLEDSAMYFCASSERLDWGNEQFFGPGTRLTVL.

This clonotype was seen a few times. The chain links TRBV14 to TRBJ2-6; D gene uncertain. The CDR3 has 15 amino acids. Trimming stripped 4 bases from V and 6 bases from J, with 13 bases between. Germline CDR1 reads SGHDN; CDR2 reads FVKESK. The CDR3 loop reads CASSLFVGVANVLTF. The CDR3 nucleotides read TGTGCCAGCAGCCTATTTGTGGGTGTGGCCAACGTCCTGACTTTC.

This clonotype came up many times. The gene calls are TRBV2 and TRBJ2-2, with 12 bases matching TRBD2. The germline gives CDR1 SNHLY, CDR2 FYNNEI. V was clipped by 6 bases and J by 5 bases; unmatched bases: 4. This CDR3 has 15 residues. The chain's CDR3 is CASSPSGRATGELFF. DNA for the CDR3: TGTGCCAGCAGCCCTAGCGGGAGGGCAACCGGGGAGCTGTTTTTT.

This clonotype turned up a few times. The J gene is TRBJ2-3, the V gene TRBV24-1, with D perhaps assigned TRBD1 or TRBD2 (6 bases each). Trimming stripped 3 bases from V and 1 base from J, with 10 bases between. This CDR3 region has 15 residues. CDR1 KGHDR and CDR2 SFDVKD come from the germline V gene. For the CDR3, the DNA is TGTGCCACCAGTGATGGGGGGCGCGGCACAGATACGCAGTATTTT. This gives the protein CATSDGGRGTDTQYF.

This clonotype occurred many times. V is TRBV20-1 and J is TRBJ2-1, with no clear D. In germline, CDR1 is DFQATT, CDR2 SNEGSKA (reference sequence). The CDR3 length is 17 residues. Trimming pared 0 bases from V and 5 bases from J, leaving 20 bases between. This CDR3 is CSARDLSQESHNNEQFF. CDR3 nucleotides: TGCAGTGCTAGAGATCTTTCTCAGGAGAGCCACAACAATGAGCAGTTCTTC.

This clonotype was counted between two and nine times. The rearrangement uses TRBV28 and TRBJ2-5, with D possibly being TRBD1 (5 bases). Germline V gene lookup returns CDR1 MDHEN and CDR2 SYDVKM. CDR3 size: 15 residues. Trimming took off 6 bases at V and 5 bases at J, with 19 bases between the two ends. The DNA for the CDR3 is TGTGCCAGCAGCTTTTACGAAGGCCCAGGGGAGACCCAGTACTTC. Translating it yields CASSFYEGPGETQYF.

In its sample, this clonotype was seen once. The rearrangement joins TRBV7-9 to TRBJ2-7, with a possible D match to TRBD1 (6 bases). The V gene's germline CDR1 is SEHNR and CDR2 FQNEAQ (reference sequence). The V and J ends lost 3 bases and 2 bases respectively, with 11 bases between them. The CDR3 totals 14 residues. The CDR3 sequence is CASSFGQRAYEQYF. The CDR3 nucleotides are TGTGCCAGCAGCTTCGGACAGAGAGCCTACGAGCAGTACTTC.

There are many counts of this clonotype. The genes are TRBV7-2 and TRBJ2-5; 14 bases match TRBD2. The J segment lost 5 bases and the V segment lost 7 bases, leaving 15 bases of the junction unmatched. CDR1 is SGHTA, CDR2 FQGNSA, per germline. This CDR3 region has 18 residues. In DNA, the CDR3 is TGTGCCAGCACCTCTAAGACCGGACTAGCGGGAGGTCGGGAGACCCAGTACTTC. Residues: CASTSKTGLAGGRETQYF.

CDR3 nucleotides: TGTGCCAGTAGTCCACTCCGAGGGAGTTGGGAGCAGTACTTC. Translated, it gives CASSPLRGSWEQYF. The chain employs TRBV19 and TRBJ2-7, with D possibly TRBD2 on 5 matching bases. Trimming stripped 5 bases from V and 7 bases from J, with 18 bases between. The germline V gene encodes CDR1 LNHDA and CDR2 SQIVND (reference sequence). The length of the CDR3 is 14 residues. Supplemented by reference TRBV19 and TRBJ2-7, the full variable domain reads DGGITQSPKYLFRKEGQNVTLSCEQNLNHDAMYWYRQDPGQGLRLIYYSQIVNDFQKGDIAEGYSVSREKKESFPLTVTSAQKNPTAFYLCASSPLRGSWEQYFGPGTRLTVT.